The sequence of this T cell receptor (beta chain) was determined in a study of blood T cell repertoires in COVID-19. Per the study methods: From reference gene primer amplification, estimates of nucleated cell counts were derived. Only in-frame clones appear in the TCRdb table, and some are missing; sequencing was by immunoSEQ multiplex PCR. V, J and clone size were drawn from that table, and D and trimming were deduced from the DNA. The data contain about 310,000 clones, roughly nine tenths of them singletons. Looked up from germline, CDR1 is SGHTA and CDR2 is FQGNSA. The CDR3 totals 13 residues. Trimming pared 11 bases from V and 0 bases from J, leaving 11 bases between.

This receptor was obtained from a man between 18 and 35 years old with active or convalescent COVID-19. The specimen was peripheral blood. The V call is TRBV7-2, the J call TRBJ2-1, with D possibly matching TRBD2 (6 bases). The chain's CDR3 is CADDGSSYNEQFF. The CDR3 nucleotides read TGTGCCGATGACGGGAGCTCCTACAATGAGCAGTTCTTC. The variable domain in full, completed from reference TRBV7-2 and TRBJ2-1, reads GAGVSQSPSNKVTEKGKDVELRCDPISGHTALYWYRQSLGQGLEFLIYFQGNSAPDKSGLPSDRFSAERTGGSVSTLTIQRTQQEDSAVYLCADDGSSYNEQFFGPGTRLTVL.